Below are 31 T cell receptor beta chains sequenced from a single sample in a study of persistence of HIV-infected CD4 T cells. The stimulus was an HIV-1 Gag 15-mer peptide pool, 1 ug/peptide/mL. Sorting selected CD4+ T cells upregulating both CD40 ligand and CD69. Their target antigens are unknown. This was the immunoSEQ version 4 assay in survey mode. The method was immunoSEQ multiplex PCR; TCRdb's version includes in-frame clones alone and lacks a portion of them. The sample lists some 13,000 clones, about three fifths occurring once. The source material was CD4+ T cells sorted from PBMCs after approximately 20-hour stimulation, sampled from a patient who received antiretroviral therapy. Receptors originate from an adult man with HIV who was CMV-seropositive.

This clone was seen once. The CDR3 DNA sequence: TGTGCCAGCAGCATACACATTCGGACAGGTGAAAAACTGTTTTTT. Protein product: CASSIHIRTGEKLFF. The genes are TRBV7-9 and TRBJ1-4; 7 nucleotides agree with TRBD1. CDR3 length: 15 residues. Trimming cost V 5 bases and J 7 bases; bases outside gene matches: 10. In germline, CDR1 is SEHNR, CDR2 FQNEAQ (reference sequence).

The J gene is TRBJ1-5, the V gene TRBV5-5, with D maybe TRBD1 (6 bases). The length of the CDR3 is 15 residues. In germline, CDR1 is SGHKS, CDR2 YYEKEE (reference sequence). V was shortened by 0 bases and J by 5 bases, with 12 bases between the two germline ends. In DNA, the CDR3 is TGTGCCAGCAGCTTGGAGATCAGGGGCCATCAGCCCCAGCATTTT. Translating gives CASSLEIRGHQPQHF.

The chain couples TRBV11-1 to TRBJ1-1, with 8 bases aligning to TRBD1. Germline trimming cut 3 bases from V and 6 bases from J; bases unmatched to any gene: 9. Germline CDR1 SGHAT, CDR2 FQDESV (reference sequence). CDR3 length equals 15 residues. In DNA, the CDR3 is TGTGCCAGCAGCTTTAAGGACAGGGCTGAGGCTGAAGCTTTCTTT. It is translated as CASSFKDRAEAEAFF.

This sequence joins TRBV7-2 and TRBJ2-1; D is perhaps TRBD1 or TRBD2 (6 bases each). The V gene lost 4 bases and the J gene lost 10 bases, with 20 bases spanning the gap. In germline, CDR1 is SGHTA, CDR2 FQGNSA. The CDR3 runs 15 residues. The chain's CDR3 is CASSSPQGRLVEQFF. CDR3 DNA sequence: TGTGCCAGCAGCTCCCCCCAGGGGAGGCTCGTCGAGCAGTTCTTC.

This chain connects TRBV19 to TRBJ1-5; D not certain. CDR3 length: 15 amino acids. Trimming stripped 4 bases from V and 4 bases from J, with 14 bases between. From germline, CDR1 is LNHDA and CDR2 SQIVND (reference sequence). The CDR3 protein is CASSSQRGRNQPQHF. CDR3 sequence (DNA): TGTGCCAGTAGTAGTCAAAGAGGGAGGAATCAGCCCCAGCATTTT.

The V and J genes are TRBV7-2 and TRBJ2-1, with D perhaps being TRBD1 or TRBD2 (6 bases each). Germline V gene data show CDR1 as SGHTA and CDR2 as FQGNSA. The CDR3 is 16 amino acids. V gave up 2 bases and J gave up 10 bases, with 21 bases separating them. CDR3 amino acids: CASSLYGTGRDREQFF. The CDR3 DNA reads TGTGCCAGCAGCTTATACGGTACAGGGCGGGATAGGGAGCAGTTCTTC.

This chain connects TRBV24-1 to TRBJ1-2; D unclear. V was trimmed by 3 bases and J by 6 bases, leaving 10 bases between them. Per germline, CDR1 KGHDR and CDR2 SFDVKD. CDR3 size: 13 residues. The DNA for the CDR3 is TGTGCCACCAGTGATCCGCCGGGGAATGGCTACACCTTC. Protein sequence: CATSDPPGNGYTF.

The CDR3 reads CASSPVGGRRQTDTQYF. CDR3 in DNA: TGTGCCAGCAGTCCGGTAGGGGGGCGCAGACAGACAGATACGCAGTATTTT. The rearrangement uses TRBV2 and TRBJ2-3; D possibly uses TRBD1 or TRBD2 (6 bases each). The CDR3 length is 17 residues. V was trimmed by 5 bases and J by 3 bases, leaving 21 bases between them. CDR1 is SNHLY, CDR2 FYNNEI, per germline.

V is TRBV19 and J is TRBJ2-3, with 13 bases matching TRBD2. The ends lost 5 bases at V and 0 bases at J; junction bases unmatched: 2. The CDR3 totals 16 residues. CDR1 LNHDA and CDR2 SQIVND come from the germline V gene (reference sequence). CDR3 in amino acids: CASSRTSGGSTDTQYF. The CDR3 DNA reads as TGTGCCAGTAGTCGGACTAGCGGGGGCAGCACAGATACGCAGTATTTT.

V is TRBV10-3 and J is TRBJ2-2, with D uncertain. The V end lost 9 bases, the J end lost 4 bases, and 9 bases lay between the germline ends. Per the germline V gene, CDR1 is ENHRY and CDR2 is SYGVKD. This CDR3 region has 12 residues. Written as DNA, the CDR3 is TGTGCCATTCGACTCCTCACCGGGGAGCTGTTTTTT. It specifies CAIRLLTGELFF.

V usage is TRBV13 and J usage is TRBJ2-1, with 8 bases fitting TRBD1. Germline assignment: CDR1 PRHDT and CDR2 FYEKMQ (reference sequence). The CDR3 has 15 residues. With 6 bases clipped from V and 6 bases from J, the junction kept 10 bases outside the gene matches. As DNA, the CDR3 is TGTGCCAGCAGAGCGGCAGGGGGCATTTCCAATGAGCAGTTCTTC. As protein: CASRAAGGISNEQFF.

This clone was observed a single time. CDR3 protein: CASSRDRLYNEQFF. The CDR3 bases are TGTGCCAGCAGCCGGGACAGACTCTACAATGAGCAGTTCTTC. V is TRBV7-2 and J is TRBJ2-1; 7 bases are shared with TRBD1. Germline CDR1 SGHTA, CDR2 FQGNSA. The junction had 4 bases not matched to a gene; V was cut back by 5 bases and J by 3 bases. The CDR3 consists of 14 residues. The entire variable domain, with the rest obtained from reference TRBV7-2 and TRBJ2-1, is as follows: GAGVSQSPSNKVTEKGKDVELRCDPISGHTALYWYRQSLGQGLEFLIYFQGNSAPDKSGLPSDRFSAERTGGSVSTLTIQRTQQEDSAVYLCASSRDRLYNEQFFGPGTRLTVL.

This chain joins TRBV3-1 (or the pseudogene TRBV3-2) and TRBJ1-2; 7 bases align to TRBD1. CDR3 size: 15 residues. Germline CDR1 and CDR2: LGHDT and YNNKEL (reference sequence). The junction had 9 bases not matched to a gene; V was cut back by 0 bases and J by 8 bases. The CDR3: CASSQEDRGGWGYTF. CDR3 bases: TGTGCCAGCAGCCAAGAGGATCGAGGGGGCTGGGGCTACACCTTC.

This sequence joins TRBV29-1 and TRBJ1-1; D call uncertain. CDR1 and CDR2 (germline): SQVTM, ANQGSEA. This CDR3 is 12 amino acids long. V was shortened by 3 bases and J by 0 bases, with 5 bases between the two germline ends. CDR3 residues: CSVDAVNTEAFF. The CDR3 coding sequence is TGCAGCGTTGACGCAGTGAACACTGAAGCTTTCTTT.

The V call is TRBV5-1, the J call TRBJ1-3; TRBD1 might be the D (6 bases). Germline V gene sequence: CDR1 SGHRS, CDR2 YFSETQ. The CDR3 sequence is 15 residues long. Trimming removed 0 bases from V and 4 bases from J, with 11 bases in between. For the CDR3, the DNA is TGCGCCAGCAGCTTGGCCGGGGGCGCCGGAAACACCATATATTTT. Translation: CASSLAGGAGNTIYF.

This rearrangement joins TRBV4-1 to TRBJ2-1; 12 bases agree with TRBD2. This CDR3 has 20 amino acids. The ends lost 0 bases at V and 4 bases at J; junction bases unmatched: 13. Looked up from germline, CDR1 is MGHRA and CDR2 is YSYEKL. DNA of the CDR3: TGCGCCAGCAGCCAAGAGGGATCTAGCGGGGGGGCGTCTAGGTACAATGAGCAGTTCTTC. This gives the protein CASSQEGSSGGASRYNEQFF.

This clone occurred a few times. The rearrangement joins TRBV6-2 or TRBV6-3 to TRBJ2-1; 9 bases align to TRBD2. The V and J ends lost 0 bases and 4 bases, in that order; junction bases with no gene match: 7. CDR1 is MNHEY, CDR2 SVGEGT, per germline. The CDR3 covers 17 residues. The CDR3 DNA reads TGTGCCAGCAGTTACTCCCCGACTAGCGGAATTTACAATGAGCAGTTCTTC. It yields the protein CASSYSPTSGIYNEQFF.

The rearrangement links TRBV6-5 to TRBJ1-3; D is uncertain. From germline, CDR1 is MNHEY and CDR2 SVGAGI. The CDR3 covers 16 residues. V lost 2 bases and J 6 bases, leaving 17 bases between the germline ends. The CDR3 DNA follows: TGTGCCAGCAGTTACCAGATCCTTGGGCCTGCAAACACCATATATTTT. Amino acid sequence: CASSYQILGPANTIYF.

The chain uses TRBV9 and TRBJ1-3; D ambiguous. Germline values: CDR1 SGDLS, CDR2 YYNGEE. This CDR3 spans 15 amino acids. V lost 0 bases and J lost 0, with 7 bases in between. The CDR3 here is CASSVGEASGNTIYF. The CDR3 DNA follows: TGTGCCAGCAGCGTAGGAGAGGCCTCTGGAAACACCATATATTTT.

The CDR3 loop is CAISPDRGEYEQYF. The CDR3 DNA reads as TGTGCCATCAGTCCTGACAGGGGAGAGTACGAGCAGTACTTC. The V call is TRBV10-3, the J call TRBJ2-7; TRBD1 matches at 8 bases. Per germline, CDR1 ENHRY and CDR2 SYGVKD. The J segment lost 4 bases and the V segment lost 5 bases, leaving 7 bases of the junction unmatched. CDR3 size: 14 residues.

The rearrangement links TRBV3-1 (or the pseudogene TRBV3-2) to TRBJ1-6; 8 bases match TRBD1. V dropped 0 bases and J dropped 9; count of bases not matched to a gene: 10. The CDR3 runs to 17 residues. Germline V lookup: CDR1 LGHDT, CDR2 YNNKEL (reference sequence). The CDR3 loop is CASSQEVRTGSSSPLHF. Here the CDR3 DNA reads TGTGCCAGCAGCCAAGAAGTTCGGACAGGGTCTAGTTCACCCCTCCACTTT.

The V call is TRBV7-2, the J call TRBJ1-2, with TRBD1 matching over 7 bases. The germline V gene has CDR1 SGHTA and CDR2 FQGNSA. This CDR3 is built from 14 residues. The J segment lost 4 bases and the V segment lost 5 bases, leaving 7 bases of the junction unmatched. For the CDR3, the DNA is TGTGCCAGCAGCCCCGAGACAGGGCCCTATGGCTACACCTTC. This codes for CASSPETGPYGYTF.

J is TRBJ2-7 and V is TRBV5-1, with TRBD1 matching 8 bases. CDR1 SGHRS and CDR2 YFSETQ come from the germline V gene. V lost 0 bases and J lost 4; bases outside the gene matches: 6. The CDR3 length is 15 residues. CDR3 DNA: TGCGCCAGCAGCTTGGACGGGACAGGTAGTTACGAGCAGTACTTC. Amino acid sequence: CASSLDGTGSYEQYF.

This chain joins TRBV28 and TRBJ2-7, with D possibly matching TRBD1 (5 bases). Trimming pared 6 bases from V and 0 bases from J, leaving 15 bases between. This CDR3 is 15 amino acids long. Germline CDR1 and CDR2: MDHEN and SYDVKM. The CDR3 region has the DNA TGTGCCAGCAGACTTCAGGGAAACCCCTCCTACGAGCAGTACTTC. Its protein product is CASRLQGNPSYEQYF. Full variable domain (rest looked up from reference TRBV28 and TRBJ2-7): DVKVTQSSRYLVKRTGEKVFLECVQDMDHENMFWYRQDPGLGLRLIYFSYDVKMKEKGDIPEGYSVSREKKERFSLILESASTNQTSMYLCASRLQGNPSYEQYFGPGTRLTVT.

The J gene is TRBJ1-3, the V gene TRBV30; 8 bases align to TRBD1. After removal of 6 bases from V and 2 bases from J, the junction contained 3 bases not matched to a gene. The CDR3 loop spans 13 amino acids. CDR1 is GTSNPN and CDR2 is SVGIG in the germline V gene (reference sequence). This CDR3 is CACGTGAGNTIYF. CDR3 bases: TGTGCCTGTGGGACAGGTGCTGGAAACACCATATATTTT. Combining the CDR3 with reference TRBV30 and TRBJ1-3 gives the whole variable domain SQTIHQWPATLVQPVGSPLSLECTVEGTSNPNLYWYRQAAGRGLQLLFYSVGIGQISSEVPQNLSASRPQDRQFILSSKKLLLSDSGFYLCACGTGAGNTIYFGEGSWLTVV.

This chain joins TRBV6-5 and TRBJ2-1; weak D call: TRBD1 (6 bases). Looked up from germline, CDR1 is MNHEY and CDR2 is SVGAGI. This CDR3 contains 13 residues. The V end was cut by 8 bases, the J end by 0 bases, with 8 bases between. Written as DNA, the CDR3 is TGTGCCAGCGGGGGCCTCTCCTACAATGAGCAGTTCTTC. Protein product: CASGGLSYNEQFF.

This clone was seen once. Within the sample, other DNA sequences also encode this same CDR3. The rearrangement joins TRBV11-2 to TRBJ1-3; D is perhaps TRBD1 (6 bases). CDR3 size: 14 residues. V lost 4 bases and J lost 1, with 8 bases in between. Per germline, CDR1 SGHAT and CDR2 FQNNGV. The CDR3 loop reads CASSSTGSGNTIYF. As DNA, the CDR3 is TGTGCCAGCAGCTCTACAGGGTCTGGAAACACCATATATTTT.

This clone showed up just a few times. The chain recombines TRBV16 with TRBJ2-3, with no clear D. V was trimmed by 0 bases and J by 4 bases, leaving 8 bases between them. This CDR3 is built from 14 residues. Germline assignment: CDR1 KGHSY and CDR2 FQNENV. The CDR3 nucleotides are TGTGCCAGCAGCCAATCTGGACGGGCAGATACGCAGTATTTT. Translating it yields CASSQSGRADTQYF.

The chain employs TRBV6-5 and TRBJ1-1, with D unclear. Trimming left V 2 bases short and J 0 bases short, with 4 bases between. CDR3 length: 13 amino acids. Germline V lookup: CDR1 MNHEY, CDR2 SVGAGI. This CDR3 reads CASSYGMNTEAFF. For the CDR3, the DNA is TGTGCCAGCAGTTACGGGATGAACACTGAAGCTTTCTTT.

This clone was seen a single time. The chain couples TRBV3-1 (or the pseudogene TRBV3-2) to TRBJ1-1; D ambiguous. CDR1 LGHDT and CDR2 YNNKEL come from the germline V gene (reference sequence). V was clipped by 0 bases and J by 4 bases, with 6 bases between them. This CDR3 has 13 amino acids. CDR3 in amino acids: CASSQEWGTEAFF. CDR3 nucleotide sequence: TGTGCCAGCAGCCAAGAATGGGGCACTGAAGCTTTCTTT.

V is TRBV14 and J is TRBJ2-7, with TRBD2 identical over 8 bases. V gave up 4 bases and J gave up 4 bases; unmatched junction bases: 3. The CDR3 has 13 residues. The germline V gene encodes CDR1 SGHDN and CDR2 FVKESK. CDR3 DNA sequence: TGTGCCAGCAGCCCGGGGGGGGAATACGAGCAGTACTTC. This codes for CASSPGGEYEQYF.